This is a list of T cell receptor beta chains from one sample in a study of cytomegalovirus exposure and HLA in healthy donors. Data came from immunoSEQ multiplex PCR; TCRdb stores just in-frame clones and leaves some out. The repertoire includes about 180,000 clones, roughly 85% of them detected once, and around a sixth sits in the top ten. Material for sequencing was PBMCs. Source of these receptors: a man between 18 and 29 years old in good health and CMV-seropositive. The CDR3 runs from the conserved cysteine through the conserved F or W. D genes are given only for firm matches. Rows give clone size only sometimes, using once, few, many, or a class for an expanded clone.

CDR3 DNA,CDR3 protein,clone size,V gene,J gene,D gene
TGTGCCAGCAGTTTATTCGTCATGAGTATAACTGAAGCTTTCTTT,CASSLFVMSITEAFF,-,TRBV28,TRBJ1-1,-
TGTGCCAGCAGTGAAGCGCTAACCCTCCCCGACGAGCAGTACTTC,CASSEALTLPDEQYF,-,TRBV2,TRBJ2-7,-
TGTGCCAGCAGTTCCGACAGGCCTTACTACGAGCAGTACTTC,CASSSDRPYYEQYF,-,TRBV28,TRBJ2-7,-
TGTGCCAGCAGCCAAGACCAGCGGAGCACAGATACGCAGTATTTT,CASSQDQRSTDTQYF,-,TRBV4-2,TRBJ2-3,-
TGTGCCAGCAGTTTAGGACAGAGTAATGAAAAACTGTTTTTT,CASSLGQSNEKLFF,-,TRBV28,TRBJ1-4,-
TGTGCCAGCAGCCCCCCCGGGGGAGAACCGCATTCACCCCTCCACTTT,CASSPPGGEPHSPLHF,-,TRBV7-9,TRBJ1-6,-
TGTGCCAGCAGCCAGAGCGGGACCCTCTCCTACGAGCAGTACTTC,CASSQSGTLSYEQYF,-,TRBV5-5,TRBJ2-7,TRBD2
TGTGCCAGCAGTTTGTTTGGGACAAGTGGTCAGCCCCAGCATTTT,CASSLFGTSGQPQHF,-,TRBV27,TRBJ1-5,-
TGCGCCAGCAGCTTGGGGCAGGGAAGGGAAAAACTGTTTTTT,CASSLGQGREKLFF,-,TRBV5-1,TRBJ1-4,-
TGTGCCAGCAGTCCTAGGTCCAGGGACACTGAAGCTTTCTTT,CASSPRSRDTEAFF,-,TRBV27,TRBJ1-1,-
TGCGCCAGCAGCCTGACAGGGAACGAGCAGTACTTC,CASSLTGNEQYF,few,TRBV5-1,TRBJ2-7,TRBD1
TGTGCCAGCAGCTTTAGCGGGGCCGCCTACAATGAGCAGTTCTTC,CASSFSGAAYNEQFF,-,TRBV6-5,TRBJ2-1,TRBD2
TGCGCCAGCAGCCCCAGGGGGGGCAATCAGCCCCAGCATTTT,CASSPRGGNQPQHF,-,TRBV5-1,TRBJ1-5,TRBD1
TGTGCCAGCAGCTTGGGGCCCTCCGGGGTGGACGTCCTGACTTTC,CASSLGPSGVDVLTF,-,TRBV5-6,TRBJ2-6,-
TGTGCCAGCAGTCCGACAGGGAACTATGGCTACACCTTC,CASSPTGNYGYTF,-,TRBV28,TRBJ1-2,TRBD1
TGTGCCAGCAGCGTAGGCGGGTTGAGCTCCTACGAGCAGTACTTC,CASSVGGLSSYEQYF,-,TRBV9,TRBJ2-7,-
TGTGCCAGCAGCGAGCGGGAAATCGACGAGCAGTACTTC,CASSEREIDEQYF,-,TRBV2,TRBJ2-7,TRBD2
TGTGCCAGCAGCGCTTTGGTTGGGCAGGAGACCCAGTACTTC,CASSALVGQETQYF,-,TRBV5-6,TRBJ2-5,-
TGCGCCAGCAGTGACGGTAACGAGCAGTACTTC,CASSDGNEQYF,few,TRBV10-1,TRBJ2-7,-
TGTGCCAGCAGCCCGGACACATATCAGCCCCAGCATTTT,CASSPDTYQPQHF,-,TRBV21-1,TRBJ1-5,-
TGTGCCAGTACAAACCTGGGGGGTTCTGGGGCCAACGTCCTGACTTTC,CASTNLGGSGANVLTF,-,TRBV19,TRBJ2-6,-
TGTGCCAGCAGCGCTCAGTCACCCCTCCACTTT,CASSAQSPLHF,few,TRBV2,TRBJ1-6,-
TGTGCCAGCAGTTATGCGTTGTACTCTGGAAACACCATATATTTT,CASSYALYSGNTIYF,-,TRBV6-5,TRBJ1-3,-
TGTGCCAGCAGCTTAGTAGCGGGAGCGACCAATGAGCAGTTCTTC,CASSLVAGATNEQFF,few,TRBV7-6,TRBJ2-1,TRBD2
TGTGCCAGCAGCTTTGGAATGGGGGCCTTTTACGAGCAGTACTTC,CASSFGMGAFYEQYF,-,TRBV11-2,TRBJ2-7,-
TGTGCCAGCAGATCATTAAACCTTGGACAGGGGACGACCGGGGAGCTGTTTTTT,CASRSLNLGQGTTGELFF,-,TRBV7-8,TRBJ2-2,TRBD1
TGTGCCAGCTCACCTCGCGGGGGGGCCGGCGATGAGCAGTTCTTC,CASSPRGGAGDEQFF,-,TRBV18,TRBJ2-1,TRBD2
TGTGCCGAGGCCTCTGGGGCCAACGTCCTGACTTTC,CAEASGANVLTF,-,TRBV6-6,TRBJ2-6,-
TGTGCCAGCACCATCCGGACAGGACGAGACACTGAAGCTTTCTTT,CASTIRTGRDTEAFF,-,TRBV5-5,TRBJ1-1,TRBD1
TGTGCCAGCTCACCACCCTTCCCCGGTGCCTACGAGCAGTACTTC,CASSPPFPGAYEQYF,-,TRBV18,TRBJ2-7,-
TGTGCCAGCAGTTTGACAGGGAATCAGCCCCAGCATTTT,CASSLTGNQPQHF,-,TRBV28,TRBJ1-5,TRBD1
TGTGCCAGCAGCTTATCCGGGGGGAAAACTAGCACAGATACGCAGTATTTT,CASSLSGGKTSTDTQYF,-,TRBV13,TRBJ2-3,TRBD2
TGTGCCAGCAGCCTGGACAGAGGCTACGAGCAGTACTTC,CASSLDRGYEQYF,once,TRBV27,TRBJ2-7,-
TGTGCCAGCAGCCATACAACCATGAACACTGAAGCTTTCTTT,CASSHTTMNTEAFF,-,TRBV12-1,TRBJ1-1,-
TGTGCCTGGAGTGTAGGAGCGGCAGATACGCAGTATTTT,CAWSVGAADTQYF,-,TRBV30,TRBJ2-3,-
TGCGCCAGCAGCCAGACGACAGGGGGCTACGAGCAGTACTTC,CASSQTTGGYEQYF,-,TRBV4-1,TRBJ2-7,TRBD1
TGTGCCAGCAGCCCGAGAAGCCGGGTGGAAGACAGTGCCGGGCCTGAAGCTTTCTTT,CASSPRSRVEDSAGPEAFF,-,TRBV11-2,TRBJ1-1,-